This entry is about one T cell receptor beta chain. Its target is not known. No infections or other immune events were documented during collection. This sample was included in a study of identifying expanded T cells in peripheral blood. The CDR3 is made up of 14 amino acids. Germline CDR1 and CDR2: SGHNT and YYREEE (reference sequence). Trimming pared 4 bases from V and 10 bases from J, leaving 20 bases between. The data were produced by immunoSEQ multiplex PCR, yet TCRdb's version contains in-frame clones alone and is incomplete. This table has about 85,000 clones, roughly 91% appearing once. Regarding the study as a whole: Differentially abundant clones: about 1.2 between replicates, approximately 16 at roughly 2 weeks, roughly 18 at four. Clone count variance between roughly 2-week samples rose with total template count.

The sample was blood. The V and J genes are TRBV5-4 and TRBJ2-5, with TRBD2 as a possible D gene (6 bases). This receptor was obtained from a person aged 18 to 70 in good health. The CDR3 DNA reads TGTGCCAGCAGCCCGGGAGACCCAGTAGGGGACCAGTACTTC. Protein sequence: CASSPGDPVGDQYF.